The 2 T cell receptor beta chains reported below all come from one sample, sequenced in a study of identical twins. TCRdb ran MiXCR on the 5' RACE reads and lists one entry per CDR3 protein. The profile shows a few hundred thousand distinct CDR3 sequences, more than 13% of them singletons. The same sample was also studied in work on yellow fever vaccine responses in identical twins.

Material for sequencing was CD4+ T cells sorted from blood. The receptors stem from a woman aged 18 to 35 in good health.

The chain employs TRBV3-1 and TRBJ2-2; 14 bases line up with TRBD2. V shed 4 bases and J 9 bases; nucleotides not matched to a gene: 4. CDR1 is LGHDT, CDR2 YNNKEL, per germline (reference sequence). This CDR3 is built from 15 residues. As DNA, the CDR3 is TGTGCCAGCAGCCCTGGGACTAGCGGGAGTCGGGAGCTGTTTTTT. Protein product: CASSPGTSGSRELFF.

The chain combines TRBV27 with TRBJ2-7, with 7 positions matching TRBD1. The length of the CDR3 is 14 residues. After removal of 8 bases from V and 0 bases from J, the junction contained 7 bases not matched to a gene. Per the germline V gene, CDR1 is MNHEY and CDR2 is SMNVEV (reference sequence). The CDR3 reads CASQRTGASYEQYF. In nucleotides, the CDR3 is TGTGCCAGCCAAAGGACAGGCGCCTCCTACGAGCAGTACTTC.